These 32 T cell receptor beta chains originate from one sample sequenced in a study of blood T cell repertoires in COVID-19. Assay: immunoSEQ multiplex PCR; the TCRdb copy retains only in-frame clones and omits some. The sample includes over 130,000 clones, about four fifths seen only once; the top ten take about 2%. Sequencing was carried out using peripheral blood. These receptors were collected from a man between 65 and 80 years old with acute or convalescent COVID-19.

In DNA form, the CDR3 reads TGTGCCAGCAGCTTCGGGGGGCCTGGGGCCAACGTCCTGACTTTC. Encoded protein: CASSFGGPGANVLTF. The J gene is TRBJ2-6, the V gene TRBV7-2, with D perhaps TRBD2 (7 bases). This CDR3 region has 15 residues. Germline V gives CDR1 SGHTA, CDR2 FQGNSA. Trimming stripped 3 bases from V and 2 bases from J, with 8 bases between. The variable domain in full, with the rest retrieved from reference TRBV7-2 and TRBJ2-6, is GAGVSQSPSNKVTEKGKDVELRCDPISGHTALYWYRQSLGQGLEFLIYFQGNSAPDKSGLPSDRFSAERTGGSVSTLTIQRTQQEDSAVYLCASSFGGPGANVLTFGAGSRLTVL.

The chain employs TRBV19 and TRBJ1-2; possibly TRBD1 for D (6 bases). CDR1 LNHDA and CDR2 SQIVND come from the germline V gene (reference sequence). Trimming stripped 4 bases from V and 10 bases from J, with 22 bases between. CDR3 length equals 15 residues. CDR3 residues: CASSSPSLGQPYYTF. CDR3 nucleotides: TGTGCCAGTAGTAGCCCCTCCCTGGGACAACCTTACTACACCTTC.

About this clone: Different DNA sequences within this sample yield the same CDR3. The V gene is TRBV5-1, the J gene TRBJ1-3; D not resolved. CDR3 length equals 14 residues. The V end lost 0 bases, the J end lost 1 base, and 5 bases lay between the germline ends. Per the germline V gene, CDR1 is SGHRS and CDR2 is YFSETQ. The DNA of the CDR3 is TGCGCCAGCAGCTTGGCGGGATCTGGAAACACCATATATTTT. It encodes CASSLAGSGNTIYF.

To note about this clone: In the same sample, other DNA sequences code for this CDR3. This chain joins TRBV27 and TRBJ2-3; 9 bases match TRBD1. Trimming removed 4 bases from V and 3 bases from J; junction bases left unmatched: 5. This CDR3 is built from 15 residues. Germline V CDR1 and CDR2: MNHEY, SMNVEV (reference sequence). The DNA for the CDR3 is TGTGCCAGCAGTTCACAGGGGGCGGGGACAGATACGCAGTATTTT. Encoded protein: CASSSQGAGTDTQYF.

The V gene is TRBV5-4, the J gene TRBJ1-2; D is possibly TRBD1 (6 bases). CDR3 length equals 19 residues. Germline CDR1 is SGHNT and CDR2 is YYREEE (reference sequence). V was shortened by 4 bases and J by 3 bases, with 28 bases between the two germline ends. The CDR3 reads CASSTRVRDIRRTDYGYTF. As DNA, the CDR3 is TGTGCCAGCAGCACTCGAGTCCGGGACATACGAAGAACAGACTATGGCTACACCTTC.

This clone was picked up a small number of times. This chain connects TRBV4-2 to TRBJ1-2; D remains ambiguous. This CDR3 has 15 residues. V lost 0 bases to trimming and J lost 6 bases, with 14 bases between them. Germline V gene sequence: CDR1 LGHNA, CDR2 YNFKEQ. In DNA form, the CDR3 reads TGTGCCAGCAGCCAAGACCCCCGAGGGAGTAATGGCTACACCTTC. Translating gives CASSQDPRGSNGYTF.

The genes are TRBV5-4 and TRBJ1-6, with 8 bases matching TRBD1. CDR1 SGHNT and CDR2 YYREEE come from the germline V gene (reference sequence). With V trimmed by 4 bases and J by 2 bases, 5 bases remained unmatched. The CDR3 runs to 16 residues. The CDR3 bases are TGTGCCAGCAGCAAACCGACAGGGGCCTATAATTCACCCCTCCACTTT. Its protein is CASSKPTGAYNSPLHF.

This clone has a single count. The chain uses TRBV7-9 and TRBJ2-1; 13 nucleotides match TRBD2. Germline V gene data show CDR1 as SEHNR and CDR2 as FQNEAQ (reference sequence). Losses at the gene ends were 3 bases for V and 9 bases for J; bases not matched to a gene: 5. The CDR3 covers 15 residues. This chain's CDR3 is CASSFWTSGSPEQFF. CDR3 sequence (DNA): TGTGCCAGCAGCTTCTGGACTAGCGGGAGCCCTGAGCAGTTCTTC.

The chain recombines TRBV6-5 with TRBJ1-4, with TRBD1 identical over 8 bases. The CDR3 runs to 12 residues. V gave up 9 bases and J gave up 10 bases; unmatched junction bases: 7. Looked up from germline, CDR1 is MNHEY and CDR2 is SVGAGI. This CDR3 reads CASQGARGKLFF. In nucleotides, the CDR3 is TGTGCCAGTCAGGGGGCGCGCGGAAAACTGTTTTTT.

The chain recombines TRBV18 with TRBJ2-1; 7 positions match TRBD1. Germline CDR1 is KGHSH and CDR2 is LQKENI. The V gene end was trimmed by 2 bases and the J gene end by 3 bases; junction bases not matched to a gene: 7. CDR3 length: 16 residues. CDR3 DNA: TGTGCCAGCTCACCATTGACGACAGGGCTCTACAATGAGCAGTTCTTC. Translating gives CASSPLTTGLYNEQFF.

Regarding this clone: The same CDR3 arises from other DNA sequences in this sample as well. The J gene is TRBJ2-7, the V gene TRBV24-1; 11 bases fit TRBD1. The CDR3 is made up of 15 amino acids. The V segment lost 4 bases and the J segment 4 bases; nucleotides outside the gene matches: 5. Germline V lookup: CDR1 KGHDR, CDR2 SFDVKD. Written as DNA, the CDR3 is TGTGCCACCAGTGACACCCGGGACAGGGGGTACGAGCAGTACTTC. This translates into CATSDTRDRGYEQYF.

About this clone: The sample carries other DNA sequences with the same CDR3. The chain combines TRBV9 with TRBJ2-1; 8 nucleotides match TRBD2. V lost 0 bases, J lost 6 bases, and 2 bases stayed unmatched. Germline V lookup: CDR1 SGDLS, CDR2 YYNGEE. This CDR3 has 14 amino acids. The CDR3 loop is CASSVGGGRNEQFF. CDR3 nucleotides: TGTGCCAGCAGCGTAGGCGGGGGGCGCAATGAGCAGTTCTTC.

The CDR3 bases are TGTGCCAGCAGCTTAGAAACAGCGAACACTGAAGCTTTCTTT. This sequence encodes CASSLETANTEAFF. The chain employs TRBV7-2 and TRBJ1-1; unclear D gene. V was cut by 1 base and J by 1 base, with 7 bases left in between. CDR1 is SGHTA, CDR2 FQGNSA, per germline. This CDR3 spans 14 amino acids.

The chain carries TRBV10-3 and TRBJ2-1; 12 positions match TRBD1. Germline V lookup: CDR1 ENHRY, CDR2 SYGVKD. The V and J ends lost 3 bases and 5 bases, in that order; junction bases with no gene match: 8. CDR3 size: 17 residues. CDR3 protein: CAISDQGTGGDDNEQFF. Written as DNA, the CDR3 is TGTGCCATCAGTGATCAAGGGACAGGGGGCGATGACAATGAGCAGTTCTTC.

The gene calls are TRBV10-3 and TRBJ2-7, with D possibly being TRBD1 (6 bases). The V gene's germline CDR1 is ENHRY and CDR2 SYGVKD. CDR3 size: 17 residues. V lost 4 bases, J lost 0 bases, and 19 bases lay in between. The CDR3 nucleotides are TGTGCCATCAGTGTCAACCTCAGGGGTGAGGGCTCCTACGAGCAGTACTTC. Encoded protein: CAISVNLRGEGSYEQYF.

The rearrangement uses TRBV5-1 and TRBJ1-1; TRBD1 might be the D (5 bases). The V and J ends lost 0 bases and 0 bases respectively, with 9 bases between them. Germline CDR1 is SGHRS and CDR2 is YFSETQ. The CDR3 has 15 amino acids. DNA of the CDR3: TGCGCCAGCAGCTTGGATGGACAAGTGAACACTGAAGCTTTCTTT. Residues: CASSLDGQVNTEAFF.

This clone has a single count. The chain has TRBV18 and TRBJ2-1, with D uncertain. Germline-derived CDR1 and CDR2 are KGHSH and LQKENI. Trimming pared 3 bases from V and 8 bases from J, leaving 14 bases between. The CDR3 spans 14 residues. This chain's CDR3 is CASSPQLSSHEQFF. In DNA, the CDR3 is TGTGCCAGCTCACCGCAGCTCAGTAGCCATGAGCAGTTCTTC. The full variable domain, completed using reference TRBV18 and TRBJ2-1, is NAGVMQNPRHLVRRRGQEARLRCSPMKGHSHVYWYRQLPEEGLKFMVYLQKENIIDESGMPKERFSAEFPKEGPSILRIQQVVRGDSAAYFCASSPQLSSHEQFFGPGTRLTVL.

The CDR3 loop reads CASSPLLGPDIHTQYF. The CDR3 DNA reads TGTGCCAGCTCCCCGTTGTTGGGGCCCGATATACATACGCAGTATTTT. V is TRBV18 and J is TRBJ2-3; D perhaps matches TRBD1 (5 bases). Trimming removed 6 bases at V and 7 bases at J, with 23 bases between. The CDR3 totals 16 residues. Germline V lookup: CDR1 KGHSH, CDR2 LQKENI.

The J gene is TRBJ1-2, the V gene TRBV4-1; TRBD1 matches 8 bases. V gave up 0 bases and J gave up 8 bases; unmatched junction bases: 14. CDR1 is MGHRA and CDR2 is YSYEKL in the germline V gene. CDR3 length: 17 amino acids. The CDR3 DNA reads TGCGCCAGCAGCCAAGAAGAACAGGGGGTAGGCTGGGGAGGCTACACCTTC. Amino acid sequence: CASSQEEQGVGWGGYTF.

This rearrangement joins TRBV19 to TRBJ2-3; TRBD1 aligns across 7 bases. The CDR3 length is 15 residues. The ends lost 3 bases at V and 1 base at J; junction bases unmatched: 4. CDR1 is LNHDA and CDR2 is SQIVND in the germline V gene (reference sequence). In DNA, the CDR3 is TGTGCCAGTAGTATCCCCGGGACAGGCACAGATACGCAGTATTTT. Translating gives CASSIPGTGTDTQYF.

The chain couples TRBV5-1 to TRBJ2-3, with 10 bases that match TRBD2. After removal of 1 base from V and 3 bases from J, the junction contained 8 bases not matched to a gene. The germline V gene encodes CDR1 SGHRS and CDR2 YFSETQ. The CDR3 covers 17 residues. In DNA form, the CDR3 reads TGCGCCAGCAGCTTGATGCTTAGCGGGGGGATAACAGATACGCAGTATTTT. Protein product: CASSLMLSGGITDTQYF.

The gene calls are TRBV19 and TRBJ2-3; D is unresolved. This CDR3 is 13 amino acids long. Trimming pared 5 bases from V and 4 bases from J, leaving 10 bases between. CDR1 is LNHDA and CDR2 is SQIVND in the germline V gene (reference sequence). CDR3 bases: TGTGCCAGTAGTGTCTCACGAGCAGATACGCAGTATTTT. It codes for CASSVSRADTQYF.

The chain is built from TRBV6-6 and TRBJ1-1, with TRBD1 matching over 7 bases. This CDR3 comprises 14 residues. Per germline, CDR1 MNHNY and CDR2 SVGAGI (reference sequence). Trimming took 5 bases from V and 8 from J; bases not matched to a gene: 11. The CDR3: CASSRDRTITEAFF. The CDR3 region has the DNA TGTGCCAGCAGTCGGGACAGAACGATCACGGAAGCTTTCTTT.

The rearrangement links TRBV19 to TRBJ1-4, with 7 bases fitting TRBD1. The V gene end was trimmed by 5 bases and the J gene end by 7 bases; junction bases not matched to a gene: 4. The CDR3 loop spans 13 amino acids. Germline V gene data show CDR1 as LNHDA and CDR2 as SQIVND (reference sequence). DNA of the CDR3: TGTGCCAGTAGTCCAGGGGGGTTTGAAAAACTGTTTTTT. Amino acid sequence: CASSPGGFEKLFF.

The genes are TRBV30 and TRBJ1-1; 7 bases are a match to TRBD1. The CDR3 has 14 amino acids. V trimming: 2 bases; J trimming: 6 bases; junction bases outside the gene matches: 9. Germline CDR1 is GTSNPN and CDR2 is SVGIG (reference sequence). Written as DNA, the CDR3 is TGTGCCTGGAGTCAGGGGGACTTTGAGGCTGAAGCTTTCTTT. This encodes CAWSQGDFEAEAFF.

A remark on this clone: Compared with germline, one end of the junction differs, possibly owing to a read error. V usage is TRBV10-2 and J usage is TRBJ2-3; D uncertain. The germline gives CDR1 WSHSY, CDR2 SAAADI. The CDR3 runs 13 residues. CDR3: CVSNSRNTDTQYF. The CDR3 DNA reads TGCGTCAGCAATAGCCGGAACACAGATACGCAGTATTTT.

This clone appeared a few times. The rearrangement joins TRBV10-3 to TRBJ2-1, with 10 bases aligning to TRBD1. CDR1 and CDR2 from the germline V gene are ENHRY and SYGVKD. J lost 5 bases, V lost 3 bases, and 7 bases had no gene match. There are 16 residues in the CDR3. The CDR3 DNA reads as TGTGCCATCAGTGACCCCGACAGGGGGCGCGACAATGAGCAGTTCTTC. Translating gives CAISDPDRGRDNEQFF.

This clone was detected a few times. The chain recombines TRBV27 with TRBJ1-1; possible D gene TRBD1, 5 bases. The germline V gene encodes CDR1 MNHEY and CDR2 SMNVEV (reference sequence). The CDR3 is 13 residues long. V gave up 11 bases and J gave up 5 bases, with 18 bases separating them. CDR3 residues: CAVTPAGETEAFF. CDR3 DNA sequence: TGTGCCGTCACCCCAGCGGGGGAGACTGAAGCTTTCTTT.

The genes are TRBV6-5 and TRBJ1-5; the D gene is possibly TRBD1 (6 bases). CDR3 length: 15 residues. Germline V gene sequence: CDR1 MNHEY, CDR2 SVGAGI. The V gene lost 8 bases and the J gene lost 2 bases, with 16 bases spanning the gap. The CDR3 DNA is TGTGCCAGCTTTGCAGGGGCGACGGGCAATCAGCCCCAGCATTTT. Residues: CASFAGATGNQPQHF.

This clone turned up a few times. This chain links TRBV7-8 with TRBJ1-6; 7 nucleotides match TRBD1. The CDR3 has 13 residues. J gave up 6 bases and V 4 bases, and 0 bases lay outside the gene matches. Per germline, CDR1 SGHVS and CDR2 FQNEAQ. The CDR3 bases are TGTGCCAGCAGCTCAGGGGGTAATTCACCCCTCCACTTT. Encoded protein: CASSSGGNSPLHF.

The gene calls are TRBV9 and TRBJ1-1; TRBD1 matches 9 bases. Per the germline V gene, CDR1 is SGDLS and CDR2 is YYNGEE. V gave up 0 bases and J gave up 3 bases; unmatched junction bases: 0. The CDR3 has 14 residues. The CDR3 DNA sequence: TGTGCCAGCAGCGTAGGGACAGGGGACACTGAAGCTTTCTTT. Encoded protein: CASSVGTGDTEAFF.

The V and J genes are TRBV18 and TRBJ1-1; no reliable D call. The CDR3 consists of 15 residues. Germline V lookup: CDR1 KGHSH, CDR2 LQKENI. The V and J ends lost 2 bases and 1 base respectively, with 11 bases between them. CDR3 sequence: CASSPKNSGNTEAFF. Written as DNA, the CDR3 is TGTGCCAGCTCACCAAAAAACAGCGGGAACACTGAAGCTTTCTTT.